This T cell receptor (beta chain) stems from a study of breast tumors, draining lymph nodes, adjacent tissues. Study conclusions and caveats: Compared with basal-like, luminal-like tumors shared significantly more repertoire with nontumor tissue. Tumor TCR diversity was below lymph nodes but above nontumor tissue. The data were judged consistent with most tumor T cells coming from lymph node and expanding in tumor. Tumor T cell lymph node origin was a supported hypothesis, not proven.

TCRdb analysed the multiplex PCR reads with MiXCR anew, one entry per CDR3 protein. The sample holds 15,000 to 20,000 distinct CDR3 sequences, about 40% seen once. Note on this clonotype: What it binds is not known.

The sequenced sample consisted of breast tumor tissue. The sequence derives from a female donor with breast cancer. Some clones in this sample may be carry-over from other donors' samples.

CDR3 in amino acids: CASTLAGGYNEQFF. In nucleotides, the CDR3 is TGCGCCAGCACACTAGCGGGAGGTTACAATGAGCAGTTCTTC. This chain joins TRBV5-1 and TRBJ2-1; 12 bases agree with TRBD2. Germline values: CDR1 SGHRS, CDR2 YFSETQ. The CDR3 totals 14 residues. Germline trimming cut 6 bases from V and 4 bases from J; bases unmatched to any gene: 2.